Presented here are 2 T cell receptor beta chains from one specimen sequenced in a study of T cell responses to AZD1222 COVID-19 vaccine. Measured with immunoSEQ multiplex PCR; TCRdb has only the in-frame clones, and not every one. Here the sample spans 120,000 to 150,000 clones, about nine tenths being singletons. The sample was peripheral blood, taken on day 0 of AZD1222 vaccination. These receptors were obtained from an adult in good health.

This rearrangement joins TRBV15 to TRBJ1-1, with 7 bases that match TRBD1. Losses at the gene ends were 1 base for V and 5 bases for J; bases not matched to a gene: 1. From germline, CDR1 is LNHNV and CDR2 YYDKDF (reference sequence). This CDR3 has 13 residues. The CDR3 sequence is CATSRAQGTEAFF. In nucleotides, the CDR3 is TGTGCCACCAGCAGAGCACAGGGGACTGAAGCTTTCTTT. Full variable domain (rest looked up from reference TRBV15 and TRBJ1-1): DAMVIQNPRYQVTQFGKPVTLSCSQTLNHNVMYWYQQKSSQAPKLLFHYYDKDFNNEADTPDNFQSRRPNTSFCFLDIRSPGLGDTAMYLCATSRAQGTEAFFGQGTRLTVV.

The chain uses TRBV19 and TRBJ2-7; 11 bases fit TRBD2. CDR3 length: 18 residues. CDR1 is LNHDA, CDR2 SQIVND, per germline (reference sequence). V lost 1 base to trimming and J lost 2 bases; unmatched junction nucleotides: 10. Here the CDR3 reads CASSIGGGLADRAYEQYF. CDR3 nucleotides: TGTGCCAGTAGTATAGGGGGGGGACTAGCGGATCGTGCCTACGAGCAGTACTTC.